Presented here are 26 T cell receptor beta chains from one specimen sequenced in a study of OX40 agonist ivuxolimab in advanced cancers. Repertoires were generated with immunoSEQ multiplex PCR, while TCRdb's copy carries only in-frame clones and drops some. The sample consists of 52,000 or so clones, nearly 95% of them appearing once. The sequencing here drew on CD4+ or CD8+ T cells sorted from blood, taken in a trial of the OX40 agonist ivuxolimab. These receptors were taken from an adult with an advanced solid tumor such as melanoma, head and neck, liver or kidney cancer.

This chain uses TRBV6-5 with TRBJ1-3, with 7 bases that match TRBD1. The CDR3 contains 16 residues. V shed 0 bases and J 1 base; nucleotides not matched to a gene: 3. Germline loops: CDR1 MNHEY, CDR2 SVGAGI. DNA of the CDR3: TGTGCCAGCAGTTACTCAAGGGGGCGGTCTGGAAACACCATATATTTT. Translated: CASSYSRGRSGNTIYF.

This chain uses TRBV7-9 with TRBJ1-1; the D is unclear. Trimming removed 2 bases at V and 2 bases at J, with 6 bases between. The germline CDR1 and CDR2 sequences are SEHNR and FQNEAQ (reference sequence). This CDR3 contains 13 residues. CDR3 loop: CASSLSLNTEAFF. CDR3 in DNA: TGTGCCAGCAGCTTATCCTTAAACACTGAAGCTTTCTTT. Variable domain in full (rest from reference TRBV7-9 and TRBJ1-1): DTGVSQNPRHKITKRGQNVTFRCDPISEHNRLYWYRQTLGQGPEFLTYFQNEAQLEKSRLLSDRFSAERPKGSFSTLEIQRTEQGDSAMYLCASSLSLNTEAFFGQGTRLTVV.

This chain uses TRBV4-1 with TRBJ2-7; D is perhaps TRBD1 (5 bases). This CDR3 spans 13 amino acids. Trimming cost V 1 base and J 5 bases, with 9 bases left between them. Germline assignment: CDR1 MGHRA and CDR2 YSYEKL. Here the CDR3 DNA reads TGCGCCAGCAGCCAAGCAGGGCGCGACGAGCAGTACTTC. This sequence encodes CASSQAGRDEQYF.

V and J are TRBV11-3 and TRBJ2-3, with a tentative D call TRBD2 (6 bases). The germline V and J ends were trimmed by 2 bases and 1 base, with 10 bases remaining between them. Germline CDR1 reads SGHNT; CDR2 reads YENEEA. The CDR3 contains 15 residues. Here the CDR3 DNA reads TGTGCCAGCAGCTTAACTAGCTGGGGCACAGATACGCAGTATTTT. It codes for CASSLTSWGTDTQYF.

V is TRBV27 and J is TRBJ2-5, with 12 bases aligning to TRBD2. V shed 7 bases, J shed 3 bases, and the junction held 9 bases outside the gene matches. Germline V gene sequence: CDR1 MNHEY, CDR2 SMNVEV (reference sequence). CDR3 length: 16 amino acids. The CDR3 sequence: CASNIRTSGNEETQYF. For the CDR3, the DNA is TGTGCCAGCAATATTCGGACTAGCGGGAACGAAGAGACCCAGTACTTC.

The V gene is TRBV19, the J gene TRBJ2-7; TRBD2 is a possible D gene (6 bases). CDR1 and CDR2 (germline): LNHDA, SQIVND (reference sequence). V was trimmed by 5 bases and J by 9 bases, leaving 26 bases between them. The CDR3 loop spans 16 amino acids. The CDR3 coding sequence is TGTGCCAGTAGTCTGACTGCGGGACCGCGGACTGCGGGGCAGTACTTC. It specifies CASSLTAGPRTAGQYF.

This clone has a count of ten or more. CDR3 sequence reads: CASSGQGTTGNTIYF. CDR3 DNA sequence: TGTGCCAGCAGTGGACAGGGGACAACTGGAAACACCATATATTTT. J is TRBJ1-3 and V is TRBV2; 8 nucleotides line up with TRBD1. Unmatched junction bases numbered 4, after V lost 4 bases and J lost 2 bases. The germline V gene has CDR1 SNHLY and CDR2 FYNNEI. The CDR3 is 15 amino acids. The full variable domain, in which reference TRBV2 and TRBJ1-3 provide the parts outside the CDR3, is EPEVTQTPSHQVTQMGQEVILRCVPISNHLYFYWYRQILGQKVEFLVSFYNNEISEKSEIFDDQFSVERPDGSNFTLKIRSTKLEDSAMYFCASSGQGTTGNTIYFGEGSWLTVV.

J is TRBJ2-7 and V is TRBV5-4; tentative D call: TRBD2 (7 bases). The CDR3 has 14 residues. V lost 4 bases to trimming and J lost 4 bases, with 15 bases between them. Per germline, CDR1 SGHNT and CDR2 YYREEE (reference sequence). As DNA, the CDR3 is TGTGCCAGCAGCCTGGCGGGGGCAGCGTACGAGCAGTACTTC. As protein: CASSLAGAAYEQYF.

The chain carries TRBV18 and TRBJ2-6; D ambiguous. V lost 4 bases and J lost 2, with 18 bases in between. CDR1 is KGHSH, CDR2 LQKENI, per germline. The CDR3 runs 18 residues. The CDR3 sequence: CASSLYSPTGAGANVLTF. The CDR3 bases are TGTGCCAGCTCACTGTACTCCCCTACCGGTGCTGGGGCCAACGTCCTGACTTTC.

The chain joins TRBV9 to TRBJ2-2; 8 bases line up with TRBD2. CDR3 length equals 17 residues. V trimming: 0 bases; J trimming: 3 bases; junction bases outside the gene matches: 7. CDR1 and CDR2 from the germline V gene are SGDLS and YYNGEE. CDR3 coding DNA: TGTGCCAGCAGCGTAGAACGGGAGGGCCACGACACCGGGGAGCTGTTTTTT. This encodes CASSVEREGHDTGELFF. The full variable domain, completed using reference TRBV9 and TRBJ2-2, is DSGVTQTPKHLITATGQRVTLRCSPRSGDLSVYWYQQSLDQGLQFLIQYYNGEERAKGNILERFSAQQFPDLHSELNLSSLELGDSALYFCASSVEREGHDTGELFFGEGSRLTVL.

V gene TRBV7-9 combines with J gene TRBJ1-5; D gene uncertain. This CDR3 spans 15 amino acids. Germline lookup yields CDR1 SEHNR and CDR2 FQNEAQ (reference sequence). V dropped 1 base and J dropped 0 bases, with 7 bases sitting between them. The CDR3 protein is CASSLVGNSNQPQHF. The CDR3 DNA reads TGTGCCAGCAGCTTAGTAGGTAATAGCAATCAGCCCCAGCATTTT.

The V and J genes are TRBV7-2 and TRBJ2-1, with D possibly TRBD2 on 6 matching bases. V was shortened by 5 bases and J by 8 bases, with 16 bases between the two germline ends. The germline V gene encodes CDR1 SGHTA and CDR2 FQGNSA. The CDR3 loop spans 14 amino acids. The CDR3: CASSRLARDYEQFF. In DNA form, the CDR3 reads TGTGCCAGCAGCCGTCTAGCGAGGGATTATGAGCAGTTCTTC.

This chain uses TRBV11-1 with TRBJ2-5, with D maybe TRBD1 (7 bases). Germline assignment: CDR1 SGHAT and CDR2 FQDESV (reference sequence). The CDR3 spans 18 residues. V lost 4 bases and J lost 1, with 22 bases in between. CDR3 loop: CASSYQQGRKAAQETQYF. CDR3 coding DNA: TGTGCCAGCAGCTATCAACAGGGGAGGAAGGCAGCCCAAGAGACCCAGTACTTC. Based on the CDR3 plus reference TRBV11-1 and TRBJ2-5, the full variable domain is EAEVAQSPRYKITEKSQAVAFWCDPISGHATLYWYRQILGQGPELLVQFQDESVVDDSQLPKDRFSAERLKGVDSTLKIQPAELGDSAMYLCASSYQQGRKAAQETQYFGPGTRLLVL.

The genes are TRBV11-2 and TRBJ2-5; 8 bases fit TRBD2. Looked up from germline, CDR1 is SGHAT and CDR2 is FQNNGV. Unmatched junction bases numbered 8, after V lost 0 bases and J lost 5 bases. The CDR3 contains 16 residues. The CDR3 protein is CASSLEWSGSGETQYF. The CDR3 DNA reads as TGTGCCAGCAGCTTAGAATGGAGCGGGAGTGGGGAGACCCAGTACTTC.

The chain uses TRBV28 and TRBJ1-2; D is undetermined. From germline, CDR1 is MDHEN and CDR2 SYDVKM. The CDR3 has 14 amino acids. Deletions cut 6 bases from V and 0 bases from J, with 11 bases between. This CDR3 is CASSWPGPNYGYTF. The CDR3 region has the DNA TGTGCCAGCAGCTGGCCCGGGCCTAACTATGGCTACACCTTC.

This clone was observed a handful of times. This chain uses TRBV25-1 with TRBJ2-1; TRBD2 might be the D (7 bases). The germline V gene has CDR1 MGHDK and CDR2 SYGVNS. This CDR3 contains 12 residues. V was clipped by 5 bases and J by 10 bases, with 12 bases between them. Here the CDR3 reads CASSWEGGEQFF. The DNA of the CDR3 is TGTGCCAGCAGTTGGGAGGGGGGGGAGCAGTTCTTC.

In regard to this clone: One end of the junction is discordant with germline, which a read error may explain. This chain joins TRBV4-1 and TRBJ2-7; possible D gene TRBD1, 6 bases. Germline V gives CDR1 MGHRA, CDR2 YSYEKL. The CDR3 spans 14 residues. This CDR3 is CASSQVRSPGTPKF. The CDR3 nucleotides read TGCGCCAGCAGCCAGGTACGAAGTCCCGGGACACCTAAGTTC.

CDR3 coding DNA: TGTGCCACCAGGACTAGCGGGGACTACGAGCAGTACTTC. Translating it yields CATRTSGDYEQYF. V and J are TRBV15 and TRBJ2-7; TRBD2 agrees at 11 bases. Germline CDR1 is LNHNV and CDR2 is YYDKDF (reference sequence). This CDR3 has 13 amino acids. V trimming: 6 bases; J trimming: 3 bases; junction bases outside the gene matches: 1.

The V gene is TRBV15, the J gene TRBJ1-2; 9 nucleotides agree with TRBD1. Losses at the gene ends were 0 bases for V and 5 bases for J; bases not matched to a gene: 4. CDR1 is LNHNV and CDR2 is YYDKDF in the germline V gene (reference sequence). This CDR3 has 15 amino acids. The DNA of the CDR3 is TGTGCCACCAGCAGAGACACAGGGGGCGCGTATGGCTACACCTTC. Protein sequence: CATSRDTGGAYGYTF.

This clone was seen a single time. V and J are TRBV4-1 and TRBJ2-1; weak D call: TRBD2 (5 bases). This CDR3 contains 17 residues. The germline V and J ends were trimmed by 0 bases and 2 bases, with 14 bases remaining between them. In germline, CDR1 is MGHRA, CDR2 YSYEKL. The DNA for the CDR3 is TGCGCCAGCAGCCAAGACGGGGTGGAGGCAGCCTACAATGAGCAGTTCTTC. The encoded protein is CASSQDGVEAAYNEQFF.

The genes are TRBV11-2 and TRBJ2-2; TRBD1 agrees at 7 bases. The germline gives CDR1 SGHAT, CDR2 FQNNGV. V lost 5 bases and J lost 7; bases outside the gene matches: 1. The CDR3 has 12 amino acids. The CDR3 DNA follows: TGTGCCAGCAGCCCAGGGGGCGGGGAGCTGTTTTTT. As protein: CASSPGGGELFF.

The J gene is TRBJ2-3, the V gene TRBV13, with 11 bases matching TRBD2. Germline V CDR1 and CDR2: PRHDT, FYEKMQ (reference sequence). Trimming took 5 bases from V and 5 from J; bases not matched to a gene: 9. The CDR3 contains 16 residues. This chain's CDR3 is CASSNSGRAFGDTQYF. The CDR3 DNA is TGTGCCAGCAGCAATAGCGGGAGGGCCTTTGGAGATACGCAGTATTTT.

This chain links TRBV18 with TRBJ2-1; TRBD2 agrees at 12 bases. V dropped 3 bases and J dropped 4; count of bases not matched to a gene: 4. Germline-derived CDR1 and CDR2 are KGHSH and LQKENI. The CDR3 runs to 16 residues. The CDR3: CASSPTSGRGYNEQFF. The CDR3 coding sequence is TGTGCCAGCTCACCGACTAGCGGGAGAGGGTACAATGAGCAGTTCTTC.

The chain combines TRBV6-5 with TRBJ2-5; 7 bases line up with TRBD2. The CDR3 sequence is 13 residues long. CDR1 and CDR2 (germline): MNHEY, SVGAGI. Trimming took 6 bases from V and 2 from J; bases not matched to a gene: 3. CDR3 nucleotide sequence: TGTGCCAGCAGCGGGACTAATCAAGAGACCCAGTACTTC. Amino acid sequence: CASSGTNQETQYF.

The CDR3 DNA follows: TGCGCCAGCAGCCTGAGACTAGCTGAAGAGCAGTTCTTC. This codes for CASSLRLAEEQFF. The rearrangement uses TRBV5-1 and TRBJ2-1; 7 nucleotides align to TRBD2. This CDR3 has 13 residues. Unmatched junction bases numbered 8, after V lost 4 bases and J lost 10 bases. The germline V gene has CDR1 SGHRS and CDR2 YFSETQ.

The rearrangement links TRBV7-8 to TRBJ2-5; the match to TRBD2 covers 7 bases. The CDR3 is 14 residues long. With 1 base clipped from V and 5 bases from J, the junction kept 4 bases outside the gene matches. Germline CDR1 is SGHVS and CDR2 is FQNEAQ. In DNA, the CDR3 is TGTGCCAGCAGCTTAGGGGGGGGGACGGAGACCCAGTACTTC. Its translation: CASSLGGGTETQYF.